The present T cell receptor (beta chain) was sequenced within a study of T cells after posttransplantation cyclophosphamide. Regarding the study as a whole: Recipient CMV seropositivity and CMV reactivation strongly tracked TRB clonality.

Measured with immunoSEQ multiplex PCR; TCRdb has only the in-frame clones, and not every one. The data hold under 20,000 clones, with about 68% observed a single time. Treatment was busulfan-fludarabine conditioning, a marrow graft, and cyclophosphamide on days +3 and +4. On this clone itself: The antigen is unknown.

The length of the CDR3 is 17 residues. The ends lost 5 bases at V and 0 bases at J; junction bases unmatched: 6. Germline CDR1 is LNHDA and CDR2 is SQIVND (reference sequence). The chain is built from TRBV19 and TRBJ2-6; 8 bases agree with TRBD1. The receptor comes from a male patient in his thirties who received an allogeneic stem cell transplant from a related donor, was CMV-positive, and had acute GVHD only. Part of the T cell pool may stem from the graft donor. This sample comprised PBMCs, obtained after an allogeneic stem cell transplant with post-transplant cyclophosphamide. Here the CDR3 DNA reads TGTGCCAGTAGTTGGGACAGGTGGTCCTCTGGGGCCAACGTCCTGACTTTC. Amino acid sequence: CASSWDRWSSGANVLTF.